This T cell receptor beta chain was retrieved from a study of T cell responses to AZD1222 COVID-19 vaccine. Study at large: Second doses at about 4 or about 12 weeks were pooled. Study-level results: The donor group comprised mostly white British people and more females; the analysis possibly underestimated clonal diversity. After the peak T cell response, and only then, were repertoires sampled. An increase in Spike-specific TCR breadth and depth was observed after two AZD1222 doses.

Worth noting for this clone: Its cognate antigen is unknown.

Here immunoSEQ multiplex PCR was the method, and the copy in TCRdb shows in-frame clones only, minus some. This repertoire shows 90,000 to 120,000 clones, about 87% found once; its top ten account for 7% to 10%. Specimen: peripheral blood, collected on day 0 of AZD1222 vaccination. The clonotype was recovered from an adult in good health.

In DNA form, the CDR3 reads TGTGCCAGCAACTCCACAGGGGTCTACACCTTC. As protein: CASNSTGVYTF. This chain connects TRBV7-6 to TRBJ1-2; 7 nucleotides line up with TRBD1. The CDR3 length is 11 residues. The trim removed 7 bases at V and 10 bases at J, leaving 6 bases unmatched. CDR1 is SGHVS, CDR2 FNYEAQ, per germline. Full variable domain (remainder filled in from reference TRBV7-6 and TRBJ1-2): GAGVSQSPRYKVTKRGQDVALRCDPISGHVSLYWYRQALGQGPEFLTYFNYEAQQDKSGLPNDRFSAERPEGSISTLTIQRTEQRDSAMYRCASNSTGVYTFGSGTRLTVV.